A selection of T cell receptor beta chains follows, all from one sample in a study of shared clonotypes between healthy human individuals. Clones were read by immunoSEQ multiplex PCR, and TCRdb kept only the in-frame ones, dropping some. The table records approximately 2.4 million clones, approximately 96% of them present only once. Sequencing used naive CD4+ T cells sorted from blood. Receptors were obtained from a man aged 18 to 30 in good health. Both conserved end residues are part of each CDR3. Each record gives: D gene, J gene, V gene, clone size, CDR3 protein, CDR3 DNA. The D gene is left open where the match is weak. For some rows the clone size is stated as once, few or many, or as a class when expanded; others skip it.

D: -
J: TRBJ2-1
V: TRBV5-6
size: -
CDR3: CASSSGIHNEQFF
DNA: TGTGCCAGCAGCTCCGGGATCCACAATGAGCAGTTCTTC

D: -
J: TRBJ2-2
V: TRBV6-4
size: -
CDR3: CASSDEGQGTGELFF
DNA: TGTGCCAGCAGTGATGAGGGGCAGGGCACCGGGGAGCTGTTTTTT

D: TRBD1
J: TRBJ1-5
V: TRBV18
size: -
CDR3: CASSPGTGGTVGQPQHF
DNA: TGTGCCAGCTCACCCGGGACAGGGGGCACGGTAGGGCAGCCCCAGCATTTT

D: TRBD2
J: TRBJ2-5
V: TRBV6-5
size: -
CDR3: CASSQLAGETQYF
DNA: TGTGCCAGCAGTCAACTAGCGGGGGAGACCCAGTACTTC

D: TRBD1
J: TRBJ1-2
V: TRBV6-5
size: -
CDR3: CAVGGTGGGYTF
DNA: TGTGCGGTTGGAGGGACAGGGGGTGGCTACACCTTC

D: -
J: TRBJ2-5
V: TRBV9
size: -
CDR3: CASSVGLDKETQYF
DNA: TGTGCCAGCAGCGTAGGTCTGGATAAGGAGACCCAGTACTTC

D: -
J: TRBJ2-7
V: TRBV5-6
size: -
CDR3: CASSPSFTKNYEQYF
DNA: TGTGCCAGCAGCCCCAGTTTTACGAAGAACTACGAGCAGTACTTC

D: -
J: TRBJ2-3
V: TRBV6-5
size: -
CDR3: CATQPDGTDTQYF
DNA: TGTGCCACTCAACCTGACGGCACAGATACGCAGTATTTT

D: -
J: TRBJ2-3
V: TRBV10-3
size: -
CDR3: CATGDPRGADTQYF
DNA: TGTGCCACCGGGGACCCCCGGGGTGCAGATACGCAGTATTTT

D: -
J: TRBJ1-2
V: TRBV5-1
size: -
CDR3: CASSQGNYGYTF
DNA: TGCGCCAGCAGCCAGGGAAACTATGGCTACACCTTC

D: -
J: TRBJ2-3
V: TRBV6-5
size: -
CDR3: CATRRGASGTQYF
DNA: TGTGCCACCCGAAGGGGGGCCTCCGGGACGCAGTATTTT

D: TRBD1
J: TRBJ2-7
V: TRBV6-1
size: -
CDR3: CASSETRGQGSYEQYF
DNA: TGTGCCAGCAGTGAAACACGCGGACAGGGGTCCTACGAGCAGTACTTC

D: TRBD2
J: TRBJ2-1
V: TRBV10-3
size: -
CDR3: CAISESYRRGGQNEQFF
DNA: TGTGCCATCAGTGAGTCGTATCGGCGGGGGGGCCAGAATGAGCAGTTCTTC

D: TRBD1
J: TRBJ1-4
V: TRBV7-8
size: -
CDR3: CASSLAPTGNEKLFF
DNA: TGTGCCAGCAGCTTAGCGCCGACAGGGAATGAAAAACTGTTTTTT

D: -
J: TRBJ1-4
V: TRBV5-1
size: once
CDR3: CASSPRGALNEKLFF
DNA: TGCGCCAGCAGCCCGCGGGGGGCCCTTAATGAAAAACTGTTTTTT

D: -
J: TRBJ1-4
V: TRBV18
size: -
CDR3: CASSPPGQVEKLFF
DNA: TGTGCCAGCTCACCCCCCGGCCAAGTCGAAAAACTGTTTTTT

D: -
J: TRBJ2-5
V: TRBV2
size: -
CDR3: CASSEAGGPGKAQYF
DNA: TGTGCCAGCAGTGAAGCGGGAGGCCCCGGCAAAGCCCAGTACTTC

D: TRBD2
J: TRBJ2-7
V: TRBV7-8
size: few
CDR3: CASHLAGQPYEQYF
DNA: TGTGCCAGCCACCTAGCGGGCCAACCCTACGAGCAGTACTTC

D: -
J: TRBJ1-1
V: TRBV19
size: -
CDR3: CASSSQKNTEAFF
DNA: TGTGCCAGTAGTTCCCAAAAGAACACTGAAGCTTTCTTT

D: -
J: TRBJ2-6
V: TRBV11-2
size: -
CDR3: CASSLESGANVLTF
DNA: TGTGCCAGCAGCTTGGAATCTGGGGCCAACGTCCTGACTTTC

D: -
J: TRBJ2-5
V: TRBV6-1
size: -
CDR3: CASSERTRGNIQYF
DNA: TGTGCCAGCAGTGAAAGGACAAGAGGAAATATCCAGTACTTC

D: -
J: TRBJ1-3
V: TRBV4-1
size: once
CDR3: CASSPDVGIVSAGNTIYF
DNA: TGCGCCAGCAGCCCAGACGTGGGCATAGTCTCCGCCGGAAACACCATATATTTT

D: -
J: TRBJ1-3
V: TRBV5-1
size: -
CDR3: CASSLVAGTDTIYF
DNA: TGCGCCAGCAGCTTGGTAGCGGGGACGGACACCATATATTTT

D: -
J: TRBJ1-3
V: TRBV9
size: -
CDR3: CASSRPGNTIYF
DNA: TGTGCCAGCAGCCGCCCTGGAAACACCATATATTTT

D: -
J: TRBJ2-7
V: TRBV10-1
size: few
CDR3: CASRGCEQYF
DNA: TGCGCCAGCAGGGGGTGCGAGCAGTACTTC

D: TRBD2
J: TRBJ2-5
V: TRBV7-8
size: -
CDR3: CASSILAGDQETQYF
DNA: TGTGCCAGCAGCATCCTAGCGGGGGACCAAGAGACCCAGTACTTC

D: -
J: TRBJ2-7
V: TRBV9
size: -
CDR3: CASSPRRGAYEQYF
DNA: TGTGCCAGCAGCCCGAGAAGGGGTGCCTACGAGCAGTACTTC

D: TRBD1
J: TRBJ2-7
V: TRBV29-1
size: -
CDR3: CSVEDQTGDNYEQYF
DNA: TGCAGCGTTGAAGATCAGACAGGGGATAACTACGAGCAGTACTTC

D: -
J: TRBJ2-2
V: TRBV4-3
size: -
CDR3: CASSQEWRATGELFF
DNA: TGCGCCAGCAGCCAAGAATGGAGGGCCACCGGGGAGCTGTTTTTT

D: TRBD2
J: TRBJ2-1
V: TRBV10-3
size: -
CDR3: CAISATSGAYNEQFF
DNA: TGTGCCATCAGTGCGACTAGCGGGGCTTACAATGAGCAGTTCTTC

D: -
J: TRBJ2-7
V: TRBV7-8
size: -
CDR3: CASSLAHDRGEQYF
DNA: TGTGCCAGCAGCTTAGCGCACGACCGGGGCGAGCAGTACTTC

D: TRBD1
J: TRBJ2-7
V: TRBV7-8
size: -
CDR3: CASSFRDRGQDEQYF
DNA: TGTGCCAGCAGCTTCCGGGACAGGGGTCAAGACGAGCAGTACTTC